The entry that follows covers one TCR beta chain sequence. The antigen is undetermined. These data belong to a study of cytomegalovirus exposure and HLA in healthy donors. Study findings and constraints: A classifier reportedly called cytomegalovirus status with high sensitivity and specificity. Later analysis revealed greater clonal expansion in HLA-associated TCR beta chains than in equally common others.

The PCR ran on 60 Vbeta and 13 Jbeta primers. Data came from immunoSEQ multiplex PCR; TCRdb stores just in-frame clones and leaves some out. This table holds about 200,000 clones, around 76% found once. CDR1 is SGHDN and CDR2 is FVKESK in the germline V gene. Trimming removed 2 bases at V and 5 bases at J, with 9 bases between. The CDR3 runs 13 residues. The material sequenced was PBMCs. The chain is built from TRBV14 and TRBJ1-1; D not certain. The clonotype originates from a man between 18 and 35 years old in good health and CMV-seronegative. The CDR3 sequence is CASSQRGRTEAFF. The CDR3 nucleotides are TGTGCCAGCAGCCAAAGAGGAAGGACTGAAGCTTTCTTT.